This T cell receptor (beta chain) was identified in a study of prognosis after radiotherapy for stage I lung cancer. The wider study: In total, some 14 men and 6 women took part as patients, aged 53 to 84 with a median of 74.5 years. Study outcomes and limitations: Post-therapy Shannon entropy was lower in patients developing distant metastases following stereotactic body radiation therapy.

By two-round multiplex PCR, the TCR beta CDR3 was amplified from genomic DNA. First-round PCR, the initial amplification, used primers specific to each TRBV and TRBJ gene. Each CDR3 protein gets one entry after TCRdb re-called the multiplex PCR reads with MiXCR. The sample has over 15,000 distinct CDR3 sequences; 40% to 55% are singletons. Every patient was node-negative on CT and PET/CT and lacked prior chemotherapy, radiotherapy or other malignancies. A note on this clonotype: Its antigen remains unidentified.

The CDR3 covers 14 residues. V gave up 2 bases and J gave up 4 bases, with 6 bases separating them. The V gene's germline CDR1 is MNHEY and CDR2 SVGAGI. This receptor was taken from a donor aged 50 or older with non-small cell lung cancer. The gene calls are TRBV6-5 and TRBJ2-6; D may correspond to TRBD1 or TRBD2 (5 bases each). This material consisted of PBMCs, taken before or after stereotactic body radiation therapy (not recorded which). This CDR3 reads CASSYGTGANVLTF. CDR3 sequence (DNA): TGTGCCAGCAGTTACGGGACCGGGGCCAACGTCCTGACTTTC.